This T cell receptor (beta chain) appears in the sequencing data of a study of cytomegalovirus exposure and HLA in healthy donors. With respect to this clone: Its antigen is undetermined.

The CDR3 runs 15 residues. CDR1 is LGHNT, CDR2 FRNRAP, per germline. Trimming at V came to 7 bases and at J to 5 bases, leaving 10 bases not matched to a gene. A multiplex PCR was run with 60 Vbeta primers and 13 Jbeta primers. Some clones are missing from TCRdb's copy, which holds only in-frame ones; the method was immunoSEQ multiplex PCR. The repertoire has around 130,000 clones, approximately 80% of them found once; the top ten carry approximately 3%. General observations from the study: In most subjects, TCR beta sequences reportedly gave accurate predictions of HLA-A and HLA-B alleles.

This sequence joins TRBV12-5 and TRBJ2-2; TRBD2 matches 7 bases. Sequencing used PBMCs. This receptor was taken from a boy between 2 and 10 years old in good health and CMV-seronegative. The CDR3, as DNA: TGTGCTAGTGCCCTGGGGGGGGTTGGTACCGGGGAGCTGTTTTTT. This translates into CASALGGVGTGELFF.